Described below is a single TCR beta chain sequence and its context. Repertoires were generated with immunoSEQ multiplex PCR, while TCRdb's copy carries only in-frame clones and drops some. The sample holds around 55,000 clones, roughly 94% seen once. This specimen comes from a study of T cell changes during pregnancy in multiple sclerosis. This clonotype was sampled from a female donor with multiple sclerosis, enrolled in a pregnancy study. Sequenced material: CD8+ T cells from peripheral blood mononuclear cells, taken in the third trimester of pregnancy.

The DNA for the CDR3 is TGTGCCAGCAGCGTTAAGGGGGCACAGGAGACCCAGTACTTC. This translates into CASSVKGAQETQYF. This chain connects TRBV5-4 to TRBJ2-5; 7 bases align to TRBD1. The ends lost 4 bases at V and 5 bases at J; junction bases unmatched: 8. Germline CDR1 is SGHNT and CDR2 is YYREEE (reference sequence). The length of the CDR3 is 14 residues. The variable domain in full, completed from reference TRBV5-4 and TRBJ2-5, reads ETGVTQSPTHLIKTRGQQVTLRCSSQSGHNTVSWYQQALGQGPQFIFQYYREEENGRGNFPPRFSGLQFPNYSSELNVNALELDDSALYLCASSVKGAQETQYFGPGTRLLVL.